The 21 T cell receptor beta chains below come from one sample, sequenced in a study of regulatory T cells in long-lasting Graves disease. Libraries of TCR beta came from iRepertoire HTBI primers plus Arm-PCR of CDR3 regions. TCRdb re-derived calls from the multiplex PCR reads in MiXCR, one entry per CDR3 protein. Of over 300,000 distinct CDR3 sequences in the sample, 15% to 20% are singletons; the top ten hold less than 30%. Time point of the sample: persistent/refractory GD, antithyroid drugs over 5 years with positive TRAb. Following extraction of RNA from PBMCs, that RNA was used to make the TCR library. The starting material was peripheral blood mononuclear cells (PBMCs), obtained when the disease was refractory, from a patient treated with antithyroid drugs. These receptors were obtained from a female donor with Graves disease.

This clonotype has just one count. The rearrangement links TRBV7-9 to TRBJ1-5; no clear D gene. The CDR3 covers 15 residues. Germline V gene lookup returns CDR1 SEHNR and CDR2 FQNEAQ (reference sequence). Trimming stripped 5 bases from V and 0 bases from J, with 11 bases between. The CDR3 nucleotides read TGTGCCAGCAGCGCTTTTAGGGATAGCAATCAGCCCCAGCATTTT. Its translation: CASSAFRDSNQPQHF.

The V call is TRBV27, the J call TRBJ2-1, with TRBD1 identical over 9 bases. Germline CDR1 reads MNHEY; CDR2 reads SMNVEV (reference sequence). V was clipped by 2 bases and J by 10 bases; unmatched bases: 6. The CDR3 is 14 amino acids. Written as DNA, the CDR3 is TGTGCCAGCAGTTTAATCCCCGGGACAGGGGAGCAGTTCTTC. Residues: CASSLIPGTGEQFF.

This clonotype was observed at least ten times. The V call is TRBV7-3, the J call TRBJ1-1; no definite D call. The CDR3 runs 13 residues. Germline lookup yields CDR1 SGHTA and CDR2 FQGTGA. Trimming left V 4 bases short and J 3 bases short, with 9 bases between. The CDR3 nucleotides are TGTGCCAGCAGCTCAACAGATTACACTGAAGCTTTCTTT. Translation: CASSSTDYTEAFF. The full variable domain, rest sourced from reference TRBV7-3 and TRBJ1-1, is GAGVSQTPSNKVTEKGKYVELRCDPISGHTALYWYRQSLGQGPEFLIYFQGTGAADDSGLPNDRFFAVRPEGSVSTLKIQRTERGDSAVYLCASSSTDYTEAFFGQGTRLTVV.

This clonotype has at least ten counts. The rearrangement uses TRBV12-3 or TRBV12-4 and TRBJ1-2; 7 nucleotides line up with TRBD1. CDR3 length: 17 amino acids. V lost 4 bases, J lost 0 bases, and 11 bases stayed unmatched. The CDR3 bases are TGTGCCAGCAGTTCAGACAGGGATAAAGGCGCTAACTATGGCTACACCTTC. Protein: CASSSDRDKGANYGYTF.

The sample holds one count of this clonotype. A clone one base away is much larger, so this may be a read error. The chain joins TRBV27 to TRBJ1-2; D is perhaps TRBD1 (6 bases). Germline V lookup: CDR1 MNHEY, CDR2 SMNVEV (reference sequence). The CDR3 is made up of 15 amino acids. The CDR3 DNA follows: TGTGCCAGCAGTCTCGACAGCCGTGGGGGCTATAGCTACACCTTC. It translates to CASSLDSRGGYSYTF.

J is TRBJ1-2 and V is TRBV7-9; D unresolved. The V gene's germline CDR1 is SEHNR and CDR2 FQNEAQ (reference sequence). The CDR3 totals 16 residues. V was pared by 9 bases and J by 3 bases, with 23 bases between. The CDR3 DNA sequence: TGTGCCAGTACCCTCTCTGTCAATCCCCAACACTATGGCTACACCTTC. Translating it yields CASTLSVNPQHYGYTF.

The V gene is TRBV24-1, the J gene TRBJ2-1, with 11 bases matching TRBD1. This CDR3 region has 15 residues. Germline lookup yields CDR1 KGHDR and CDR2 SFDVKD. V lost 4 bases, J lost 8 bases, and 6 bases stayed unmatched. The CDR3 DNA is TGTGCCACCAGTGAAGGGACAGGGGGTGACCATGAGCAGTTCTTC. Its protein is CATSEGTGGDHEQFF.

DNA of the CDR3: TGTGCCAGCAGTTTAGAGACAGGGGCCCACAATGAGCAGTTCTTC. It is translated as CASSLETGAHNEQFF. This chain uses TRBV12-3 or TRBV12-4 with TRBJ2-1; 8 nucleotides align to TRBD1. V gave up 1 base and J gave up 5 bases; unmatched junction bases: 4. The CDR3 contains 15 residues.

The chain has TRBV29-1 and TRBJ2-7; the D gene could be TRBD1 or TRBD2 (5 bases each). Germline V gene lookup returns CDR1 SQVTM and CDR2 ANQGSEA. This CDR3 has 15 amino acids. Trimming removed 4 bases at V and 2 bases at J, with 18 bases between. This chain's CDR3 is CSVVTFGTVAYEQYF. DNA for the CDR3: TGCAGCGTTGTTACCTTCGGGACCGTTGCCTACGAGCAGTACTTC.

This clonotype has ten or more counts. CDR3 sequence reads: CASSPRQDYGYTF. The CDR3, as DNA: TGTGCCAGCTCACCGCGACAGGACTATGGCTACACCTTC. V is TRBV18 and J is TRBJ1-2; possible D gene TRBD1, 6 bases. The germline V and J ends were trimmed by 3 bases and 3 bases, with 8 bases remaining between them. The CDR3 runs 13 residues. Germline V gives CDR1 KGHSH, CDR2 LQKENI.

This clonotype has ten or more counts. The CDR3 nucleotides read TGTGCCAGCAGTGAAGGGGGACGGCTAGCGGGGCTCCAAGAGACCCAGTACTTC. Amino acids: CASSEGGRLAGLQETQYF. The chain joins TRBV6-1 to TRBJ2-5; 9 bases agree with TRBD2. Germline V gives CDR1 MNHNS, CDR2 SASEGT. V shed 1 base, J shed 1 base, and the junction held 10 bases outside the gene matches. The CDR3 totals 18 residues.

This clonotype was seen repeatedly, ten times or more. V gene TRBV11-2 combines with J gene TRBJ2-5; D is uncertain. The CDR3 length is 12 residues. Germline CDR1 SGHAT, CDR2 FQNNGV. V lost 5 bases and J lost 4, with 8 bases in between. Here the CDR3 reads CASSGVRETQYF. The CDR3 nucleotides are TGTGCCAGCAGCGGGGTACGAGAGACCCAGTACTTC.

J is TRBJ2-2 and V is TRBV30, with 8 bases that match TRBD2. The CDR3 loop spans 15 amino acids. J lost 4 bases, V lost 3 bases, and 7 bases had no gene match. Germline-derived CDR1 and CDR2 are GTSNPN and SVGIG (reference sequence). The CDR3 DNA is TGTGCCTGGAGCGGCCCAGCGGGAGTCACCGGGGAGCTGTTTTTT. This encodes CAWSGPAGVTGELFF.

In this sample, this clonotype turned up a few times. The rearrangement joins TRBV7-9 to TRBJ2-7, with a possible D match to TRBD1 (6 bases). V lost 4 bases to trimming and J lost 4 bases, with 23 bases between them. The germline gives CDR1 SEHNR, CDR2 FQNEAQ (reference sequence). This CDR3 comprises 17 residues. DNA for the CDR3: TGTGCCAGCAGCTCCCCCCTAGGGACACTTGGTGGGTACGAGCAGTACTTC. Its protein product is CASSSPLGTLGGYEQYF.

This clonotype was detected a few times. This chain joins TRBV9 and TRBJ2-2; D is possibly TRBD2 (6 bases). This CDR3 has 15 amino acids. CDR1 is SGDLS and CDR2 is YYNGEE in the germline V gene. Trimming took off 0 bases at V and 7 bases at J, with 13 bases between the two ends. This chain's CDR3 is CASSVDQGGVGELFF. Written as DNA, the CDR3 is TGTGCCAGCAGCGTAGATCAGGGAGGCGTCGGGGAGCTGTTTTTT.

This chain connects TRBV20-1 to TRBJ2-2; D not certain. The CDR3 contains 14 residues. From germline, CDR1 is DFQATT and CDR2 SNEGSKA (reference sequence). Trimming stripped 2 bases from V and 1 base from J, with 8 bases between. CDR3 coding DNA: TGCAGTGCTAGATCCAGGCGGAACACCGGGGAGCTGTTTTTT. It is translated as CSARSRRNTGELFF.

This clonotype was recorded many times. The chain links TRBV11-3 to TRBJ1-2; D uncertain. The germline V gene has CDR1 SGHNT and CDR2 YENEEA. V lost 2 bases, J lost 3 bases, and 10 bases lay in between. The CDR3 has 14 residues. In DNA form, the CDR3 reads TGTGCCAGCAGCTTAAATTCACGCTACTATGGCTACACCTTC. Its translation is CASSLNSRYYGYTF.

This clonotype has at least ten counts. DNA for the CDR3: TGTGCCAGCAGCTTGAAAGACAGGGAGATCGAGACCCAGTACTTC. Translated: CASSLKDREIETQYF. The chain carries TRBV7-9 and TRBJ2-5; 7 positions agree with TRBD1. V shed 3 bases, J shed 5 bases, and the junction held 9 bases outside the gene matches. Germline V gene data show CDR1 as SEHNR and CDR2 as FQNEAQ (reference sequence). The CDR3 consists of 15 residues. Using reference TRBV7-9 and TRBJ2-5 for the parts outside the CDR3, the full variable domain is DTGVSQNPRHKITKRGQNVTFRCDPISEHNRLYWYRQTLGQGPEFLTYFQNEAQLEKSRLLSDRFSAERPKGSFSTLEIQRTEQGDSAMYLCASSLKDREIETQYFGPGTRLLVL.

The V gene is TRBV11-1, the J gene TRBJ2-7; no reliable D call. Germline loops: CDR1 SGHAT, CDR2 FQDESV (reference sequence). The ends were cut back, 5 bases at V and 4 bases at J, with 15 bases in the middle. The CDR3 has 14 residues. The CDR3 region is CASSPYPSRYEQYF. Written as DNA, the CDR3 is TGTGCCAGCAGCCCATACCCTTCTAGATACGAGCAGTACTTC.

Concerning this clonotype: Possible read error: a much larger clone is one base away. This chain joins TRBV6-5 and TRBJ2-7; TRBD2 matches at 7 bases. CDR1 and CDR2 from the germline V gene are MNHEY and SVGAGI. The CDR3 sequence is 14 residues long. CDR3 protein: CACSYGLAERLQYF. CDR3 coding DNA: TGTGCCTGCAGTTACGGGCTAGCGGAAAGGTTGCAGTACTTC.

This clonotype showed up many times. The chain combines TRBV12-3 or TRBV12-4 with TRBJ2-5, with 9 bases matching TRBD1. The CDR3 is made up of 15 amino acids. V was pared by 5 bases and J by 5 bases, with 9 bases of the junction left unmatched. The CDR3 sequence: CASSPTGDRVETQYF. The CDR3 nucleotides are TGTGCCAGCAGTCCGACGGGGGACAGGGTTGAGACCCAGTACTTC.